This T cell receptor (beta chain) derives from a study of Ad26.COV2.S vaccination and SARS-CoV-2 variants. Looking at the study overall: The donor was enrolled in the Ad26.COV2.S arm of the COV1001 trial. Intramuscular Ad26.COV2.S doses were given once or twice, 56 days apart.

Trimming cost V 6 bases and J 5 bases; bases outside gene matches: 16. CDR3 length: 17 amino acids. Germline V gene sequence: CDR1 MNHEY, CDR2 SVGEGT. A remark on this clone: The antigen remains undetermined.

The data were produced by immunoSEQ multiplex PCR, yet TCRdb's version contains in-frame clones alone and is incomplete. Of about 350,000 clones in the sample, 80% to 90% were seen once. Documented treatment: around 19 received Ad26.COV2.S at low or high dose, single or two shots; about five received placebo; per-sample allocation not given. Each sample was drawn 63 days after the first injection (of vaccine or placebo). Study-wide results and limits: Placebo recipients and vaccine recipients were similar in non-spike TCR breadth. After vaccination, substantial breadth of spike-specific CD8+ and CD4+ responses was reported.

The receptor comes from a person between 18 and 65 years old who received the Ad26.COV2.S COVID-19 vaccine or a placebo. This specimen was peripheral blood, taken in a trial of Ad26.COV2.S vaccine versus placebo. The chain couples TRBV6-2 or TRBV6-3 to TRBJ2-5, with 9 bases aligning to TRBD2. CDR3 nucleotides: TGTGCCAGCAGCCACGGCCTAGCGGGAACCACTGGGGAGACCCAGTACTTC. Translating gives CASSHGLAGTTGETQYF.